This T cell receptor (beta chain) was captured in a study of cytomegalovirus exposure and HLA in healthy donors. General study points: Some public TCRs appeared in many individuals, while most sequences were rare.

It was with 60 Vbeta and 13 Jbeta primers that the PCR ran. Profiled with immunoSEQ multiplex PCR; TCRdb holds only in-frame clones, not every one. The table shows about 190,000 clones, with 60% to 80% occurring only once. The germline CDR1 and CDR2 sequences are SGHTA and FQGTGA. Trimming cost V 3 bases and J 1 base, with 7 bases left between them. This CDR3 has 15 amino acids. Concerning this clone itself: Its antigen is not identified.

Each donor's status was that of a healthy bone marrow donor. The specimen sequenced was PBMCs. The clonotype originates from a woman under 30 in good health and CMV-seronegative. V gene TRBV7-3 combines with J gene TRBJ2-6; possible D gene TRBD1, 5 bases. In DNA form, the CDR3 reads TGTGCCAGCAGCTTTCCAGGGTCTGGGGCCAACGTCCTGACTTTC. It yields the protein CASSFPGSGANVLTF.